The 3 T cell receptor beta chains reported below all come from one sample, sequenced in a study of blood T cell repertoires in COVID-19. This table comes from immunoSEQ multiplex PCR, and its TCRdb copy is limited to in-frame clones, with some not included. Of 300,000 to 350,000 clones listed, 75% to 90% are singletons. Sequencing was carried out using PBMCs or T cells enriched from blood (not recorded which). The receptors come from a man in his thirties or forties who had recovered from COVID-19.

The V call is TRBV5-6, the J call TRBJ1-2, with D perhaps TRBD1 (5 bases). Germline V gives CDR1 SGHDT, CDR2 YYEEEE. Trimming stripped 2 bases from V and 4 bases from J, with 12 bases between. This CDR3 is built from 14 residues. The CDR3: CASSFQQALYGYTF. The CDR3 bases are TGTGCCAGCAGCTTCCAACAGGCACTCTATGGCTACACCTTC.

This chain connects TRBV19 to TRBJ2-6; possibly TRBD2 for D (6 bases). Germline values: CDR1 LNHDA, CDR2 SQIVND (reference sequence). The CDR3 spans 17 residues. Trimming took off 5 bases at V and 2 bases at J, with 16 bases between the two ends. The CDR3: CASSFSAWEAGANVLTF. The CDR3 DNA sequence: TGTGCCAGTAGTTTTAGCGCTTGGGAGGCTGGGGCCAACGTCCTGACTTTC. Combining the CDR3 with reference TRBV19 and TRBJ2-6 gives the whole variable domain DGGITQSPKYLFRKEGQNVTLSCEQNLNHDAMYWYRQDPGQGLRLIYYSQIVNDFQKGDIAEGYSVSREKKESFPLTVTSAQKNPTAFYLCASSFSAWEAGANVLTFGAGSRLTVL.

The rearrangement links TRBV9 to TRBJ2-7, with 7 bases fitting TRBD1. Germline V gene lookup returns CDR1 SGDLS and CDR2 YYNGEE. Trimming took 3 bases from V and 0 from J; bases not matched to a gene: 6. The length of the CDR3 is 15 residues. The CDR3 loop is CASSGGDSSSYEQYF. The DNA of the CDR3 is TGTGCCAGCAGCGGAGGGGACAGCAGCTCCTACGAGCAGTACTTC.